Below, 15 T cell receptor beta chains from the same sample are listed, as sequenced in a study of blood T cell repertoires in COVID-19. Repertoires were generated with immunoSEQ multiplex PCR, while TCRdb's copy carries only in-frame clones and drops some. The table shows around 200,000 clones, with around 89% occurring only once. Sequencing was carried out using PBMCs or T cells enriched from blood (not recorded which). The receptor source for this set is a woman in her twenties or thirties who had recovered from COVID-19.

The J gene is TRBJ2-3, the V gene TRBV6-1; TRBD2 is a possible D gene (6 bases). CDR1 is MNHNS and CDR2 is SASEGT in the germline V gene. This CDR3 has 14 residues. V lost 3 bases and J 5 bases, leaving 12 bases between the germline ends. The CDR3, as DNA: TGTGCCAGCAGTGAGGGGGAGGAAGGAGATACGCAGTATTTT. Translation gives CASSEGEEGDTQYF.

This chain uses TRBV28 with TRBJ2-5; 15 bases are a match to TRBD2. The CDR3 spans 17 residues. CDR1 is MDHEN, CDR2 SYDVKM, per germline. Losses at the gene ends were 1 base for V and 4 bases for J; bases not matched to a gene: 4. The CDR3 bases are TGTGCCAGCAGTTTATCGGGACTAGCGGGGGGTGGAGAGACCCAGTACTTC. This sequence encodes CASSLSGLAGGGETQYF.

This chain uses TRBV19 with TRBJ1-1; TRBD1 matches at 7 bases. Trimming at V came to 6 bases and at J to 3 bases, leaving 13 bases not matched to a gene. The germline V gene has CDR1 LNHDA and CDR2 SQIVND (reference sequence). The CDR3 length is 16 residues. The CDR3 DNA reads TGTGCCAGTAGGACCCTGACAGGGAAAAGTTACACTGAAGCTTTCTTT. This sequence encodes CASRTLTGKSYTEAFF.

CDR3 DNA sequence: TGCAGCGTTGGGAACCGCCTGGGACAGAACACTGAAGCTTTCTTT. Amino acid sequence: CSVGNRLGQNTEAFF. The chain carries TRBV29-1 and TRBJ1-1, with a weak D call TRBD1 (6 bases). Germline CDR1 SQVTM, CDR2 ANQGSEA. CDR3 length: 15 amino acids. Trimming took 4 bases from V and 1 from J, leaving 16 bases between them.

This clone was observed a single time. V gene TRBV7-2 combines with J gene TRBJ1-4, with TRBD1 matching 8 bases. CDR3 length equals 15 residues. The germline V gene has CDR1 SGHTA and CDR2 FQGNSA. V shed 3 bases, J shed 0 bases, and the junction held 0 bases outside the gene matches. CDR3 in DNA: TGTGCCAGCAGCTTGGGACAGGCAACTAATGAAAAACTGTTTTTT. Translated, it gives CASSLGQATNEKLFF.

The chain recombines TRBV7-3 with TRBJ2-1; D is perhaps TRBD2 (6 bases). The V end lost 1 base, the J end lost 5 bases, and 9 bases lay between the germline ends. Germline assignment: CDR1 SGHTA and CDR2 FQGTGA. This CDR3 spans 14 amino acids. CDR3 residues: CASSLSGANNEQFF. The CDR3 DNA is TGTGCCAGCAGCTTAAGCGGGGCGAACAATGAGCAGTTCTTC.

V and J are TRBV9 and TRBJ1-2; TRBD1 might be the D (5 bases). CDR1 is SGDLS, CDR2 YYNGEE, per germline. The CDR3 runs 14 residues. Trimming cost V 3 bases and J 2 bases, with 11 bases left between them. The CDR3, as DNA: TGTGCCAGCAGCGCGTTATCAGGGAACTATGGCTACACCTTC. This gives the protein CASSALSGNYGYTF.

V usage is TRBV11-2 and J usage is TRBJ2-7; D possibly corresponds to TRBD1 (6 bases). CDR1 is SGHAT and CDR2 is FQNNGV in the germline V gene. V gave up 2 bases and J gave up 7 bases, with 24 bases separating them. This CDR3 region has 17 residues. DNA of the CDR3: TGTGCCAGCAGCTTAACCCTCCGGGTTGGGGGCAAGGAAGAGCAGTACTTC. Its protein is CASSLTLRVGGKEEQYF.

The chain combines TRBV7-6 with TRBJ1-1, with 7 bases identical to TRBD1. Trimming removed 4 bases from V and 1 base from J; junction bases left unmatched: 6. Looked up from germline, CDR1 is SGHVS and CDR2 is FNYEAQ. This CDR3 is built from 15 residues. CDR3 DNA sequence: TGTGCCAGCAGCTACTTAACAGGGGCGAACACTGAAGCTTTCTTT. As protein: CASSYLTGANTEAFF.

The chain combines TRBV2 with TRBJ2-7; D may be TRBD1 (5 bases). The CDR3 spans 13 residues. Looked up from germline, CDR1 is SNHLY and CDR2 is FYNNEI. V was clipped by 1 base and J by 6 bases, with 10 bases between them. In DNA form, the CDR3 reads TGTGCCAGCAGTGAAGGAGCGCAGGGCGAGCAGTACTTC. Its translation: CASSEGAQGEQYF.

The chain is built from TRBV3-1 (or the pseudogene TRBV3-2) and TRBJ1-6; D is possibly TRBD1 (5 bases). The CDR3 covers 18 residues. Germline loops: CDR1 LGHDT, CDR2 YNNKEL (reference sequence). V was clipped by 1 base and J by 5 bases, with 18 bases between them. CDR3 sequence: CASSQVWGPRADNSPLHF. Written as DNA, the CDR3 is TGTGCCAGCAGCCAAGTCTGGGGCCCTAGGGCCGATAATTCACCCCTCCACTTT.

This chain links TRBV6-6 with TRBJ1-4, with D hard to call. V was trimmed by 2 bases and J by 3 bases, leaving 13 bases between them. The germline V gene encodes CDR1 MNHNY and CDR2 SVGAGI (reference sequence). This CDR3 comprises 16 residues. The CDR3 region has the DNA TGTGCCAGCAGTTACGATCCTACCTCCTCTAATGAAAAACTGTTTTTT. This translates into CASSYDPTSSNEKLFF.

The chain couples TRBV2 to TRBJ1-4; TRBD1 is a possible D gene (5 bases). This CDR3 is 16 amino acids long. V lost 6 bases to trimming and J lost 7 bases, with 21 bases between them. Germline CDR1 SNHLY, CDR2 FYNNEI. The CDR3 loop is CASRWLKPQGSEKLFF. The CDR3 nucleotides read TGTGCCAGCAGGTGGTTAAAGCCTCAGGGAAGTGAAAAACTGTTTTTT. Combining the CDR3 with reference TRBV2 and TRBJ1-4 gives the whole variable domain EPEVTQTPSHQVTQMGQEVILRCVPISNHLYFYWYRQILGQKVEFLVSFYNNEISEKSEIFDDQFSVERPDGSNFTLKIRSTKLEDSAMYFCASRWLKPQGSEKLFFGSGTQLSVL.

This clone was recorded only once. The V and J genes are TRBV5-1 and TRBJ1-3; 7 nucleotides line up with TRBD1. There are 15 residues in the CDR3. The trim removed 4 bases at V and 0 bases at J, leaving 4 bases unmatched. Germline lookup yields CDR1 SGHRS and CDR2 YFSETQ. CDR3 in DNA: TGCGCCAGCAGCCTCAGGGGGGACTCTGGAAACACCATATATTTT. It yields the protein CASSLRGDSGNTIYF.

The chain employs TRBV12-3 or TRBV12-4 and TRBJ1-2; tentatively, D is TRBD1 (5 bases). The CDR3 length is 13 residues. V gave up 3 bases and J gave up 5 bases, with 10 bases separating them. CDR3 loop: CASSFDRMYGYTF. Here the CDR3 DNA reads TGTGCCAGCAGTTTTGACAGAATGTATGGCTACACCTTC.